This record covers a single TCR beta chain. This clone's antigen is unknown. The junction differs from germline at one of its ends, possibly a read error. The time point label on this specimen signifies: baseline before first vaccination. Samples from vaccinated people were obtained from the UK trials COV001 and COV002, which included a single-blind randomized controlled phase 2/3 trial of AZD1222 (ChAdOx1 nCoV-19) in healthy adults. For TCRbeta chain sequencing, PBMC samples from trial participants were taken at day 0 and at day 28 after the second dose. This specimen belongs to a study of T cell responses to AZD1222 COVID-19 vaccine (dated by TCRdb to 2020 to 2022). For the study in its entirety: AZD1222 recipients given second doses at about 4 weeks or at about 12 weeks were pooled, since spike-specific TCR depth and breadth were not found to differ between the two schedules. A total of around 240 trial participants underwent TCR sequencing, of whom 207 received two doses of AZD1222 and about 25 received two doses of the MenACWY control vaccine. Trial participants were enrolled into age subgroups of 18-55, 56-69 and 70-plus years, which contained about 160, 30 and 59 TCR-sequenced participants, respectively.

Here is what the overall study found, with its caveats: In the small 56-69-year group, the increase in depth fell short of significance, most likely because of low power. Because no samples from the day 14 peak response were available, repertoires could be characterized only after the peak T cell response. Conclusions about previously exposed vaccinees are limited because only a handful of AZD1222 recipients were SARS-CoV-2 seropositive at baseline. Spike-specific TCR breadth and depth rose significantly after two AZD1222 doses compared with day 0 and with MenACWY recipients. Participants were mostly white British, with more females than males. The authors suggested clonal diversity may have been underestimated. Vaccine-associated CD4 TCRs spanned the whole spike protein, with dominant responses in regions 160-218 and 743-854. Nearly half of unique spike-specific TCRs reportedly recognized epitopes outside regions mutated in the B.1.351 and B.1.1.7 variants.

The CDR3 has 12 amino acids, counting the end cysteine and phenylalanine. Only CDR3 DNA remains: 36 bases, in frame from the first base. CDR1 and CDR2, per the germline V gene, are SGDLS and YYNGEE. The CDR3 regions of human TCRbeta chains were analyzed by immunosequencing. Processing in the source paper ran as follows. Repertoire TCRs were matched against a reference library of SARS-CoV-2-specific TCRs generated with the MIRA antigen-specificity platform. Breadth meant the fraction of unique TCRs that were SARS-CoV-2-associated, whereas depth meant the fraction of total T cells that were SARS-CoV-2-associated. Each spike-specific TCR was assigned to its reactive spike region and to a CD4 or CD8 class using the MIRA data. Log10-transformed breadth and depth values were compared by one-way ANOVA with Sidak's multiple comparisons tests. Not all clones reach the TCRdb copy of this immuneACCESS table, which keeps in-frame sequences only. Checked studies attribute under half of the gap to unresolved V genes and leave the rest unexplained. That table furnishes V, J and clone size, whereas the DNA furnished D and trimming. In all, the sample holds approximately 70,000 clones, and about nine tenths of those were seen once. Clones ranked in the top ten supply about 2.5% of the sample.

The chain is assembled from TRBV9 and TRBJ2-3; a tentative D match to TRBD2 spans 6 bases. The material sequenced was peripheral blood, taken on day 0 of AZD1222 vaccination. The sequence came from an adult in good health. The CDR3 region reads CASSVAADTQYF. The sequence in DNA is TGTGCCAGCAGTGTAGCGGCAGATACGCAGTATTTT.